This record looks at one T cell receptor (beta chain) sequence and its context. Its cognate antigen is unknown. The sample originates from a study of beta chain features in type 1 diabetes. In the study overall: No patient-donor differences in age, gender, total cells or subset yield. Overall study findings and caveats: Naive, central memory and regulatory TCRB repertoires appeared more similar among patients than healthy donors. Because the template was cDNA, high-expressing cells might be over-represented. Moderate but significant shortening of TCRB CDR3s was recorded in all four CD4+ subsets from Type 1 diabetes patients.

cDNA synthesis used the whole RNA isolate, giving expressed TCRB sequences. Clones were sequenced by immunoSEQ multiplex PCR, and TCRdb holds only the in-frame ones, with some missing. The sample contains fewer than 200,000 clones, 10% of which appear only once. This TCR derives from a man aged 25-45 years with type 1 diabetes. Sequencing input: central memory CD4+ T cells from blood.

The CDR3 sequence: CASSPSKESQETQYF. CDR3 nucleotide sequence: TGTGCCAGCAGTCCCTCCAAGGAGTCCCAAGAGACCCAGTACTTC. This chain uses TRBV27 with TRBJ2-5; D ambiguous. Germline CDR1 MNHEY, CDR2 SMNVEV (reference sequence). This CDR3 comprises 15 residues. Trimming took off 5 bases at V and 1 base at J, with 14 bases between the two ends.